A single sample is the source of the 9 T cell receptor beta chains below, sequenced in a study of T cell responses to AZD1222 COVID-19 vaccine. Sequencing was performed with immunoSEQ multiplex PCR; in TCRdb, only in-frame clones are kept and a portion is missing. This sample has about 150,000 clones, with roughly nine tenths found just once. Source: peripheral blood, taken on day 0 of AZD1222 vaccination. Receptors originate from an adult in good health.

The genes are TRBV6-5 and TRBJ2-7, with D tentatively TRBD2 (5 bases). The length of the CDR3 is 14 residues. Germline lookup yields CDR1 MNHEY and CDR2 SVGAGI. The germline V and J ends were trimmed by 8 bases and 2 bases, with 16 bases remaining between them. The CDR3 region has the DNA TGTGCCAGCCCGAGGGTCCGACGTCCCTACGAGCAGTACTTC. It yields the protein CASPRVRRPYEQYF.

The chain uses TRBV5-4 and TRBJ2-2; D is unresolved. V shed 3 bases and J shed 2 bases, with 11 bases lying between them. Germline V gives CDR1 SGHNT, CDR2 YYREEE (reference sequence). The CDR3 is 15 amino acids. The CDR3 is CASSSDTKNTGELFF. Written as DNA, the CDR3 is TGTGCCAGCAGCTCGGATACGAAAAACACCGGGGAGCTGTTTTTT.

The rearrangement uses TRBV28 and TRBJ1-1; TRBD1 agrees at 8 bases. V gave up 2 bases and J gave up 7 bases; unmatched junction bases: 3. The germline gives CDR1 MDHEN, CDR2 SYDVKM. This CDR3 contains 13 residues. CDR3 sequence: CASSLPGTGEAFF. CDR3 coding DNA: TGTGCCAGCAGTTTACCTGGGACAGGTGAAGCTTTCTTT.

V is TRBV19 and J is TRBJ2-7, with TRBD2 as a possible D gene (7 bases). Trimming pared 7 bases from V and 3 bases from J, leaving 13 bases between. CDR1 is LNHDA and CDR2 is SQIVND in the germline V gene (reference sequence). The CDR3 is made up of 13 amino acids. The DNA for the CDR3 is TGTGCCAGTAAGGGGGGGTTGGACTACGAGCAGTACTTC. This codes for CASKGGLDYEQYF.

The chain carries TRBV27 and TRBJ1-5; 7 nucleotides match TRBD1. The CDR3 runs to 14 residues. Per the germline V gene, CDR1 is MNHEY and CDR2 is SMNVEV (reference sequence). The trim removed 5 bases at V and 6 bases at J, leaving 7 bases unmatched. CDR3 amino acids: CASSPPGGGQPQHF. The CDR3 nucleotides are TGTGCCAGCAGTCCCCCAGGGGGGGGTCAGCCCCAGCATTTT.

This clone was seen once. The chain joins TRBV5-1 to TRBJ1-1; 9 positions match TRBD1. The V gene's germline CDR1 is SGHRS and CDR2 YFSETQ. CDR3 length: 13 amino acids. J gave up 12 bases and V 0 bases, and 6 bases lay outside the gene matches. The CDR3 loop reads CASSLGDRAVTFF. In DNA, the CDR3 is TGCGCCAGCAGCTTGGGGGACAGGGCGGTAACTTTCTTT. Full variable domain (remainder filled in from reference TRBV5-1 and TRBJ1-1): KAGVTQTPRYLIKTRGQQVTLSCSPISGHRSVSWYQQTPGQGLQFLFEYFSETQRNKGNFPGRFSGRQFSNSRSEMNVSTLELGDSALYLCASSLGDRAVTFFGQGTRLTVV.

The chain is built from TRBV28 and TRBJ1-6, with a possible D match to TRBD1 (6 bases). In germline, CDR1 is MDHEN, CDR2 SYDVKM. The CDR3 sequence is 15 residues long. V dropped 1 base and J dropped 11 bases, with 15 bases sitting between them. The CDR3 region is CASSLLVQGSAPLHF. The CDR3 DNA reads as TGTGCCAGCAGTTTATTAGTCCAGGGGAGTGCACCCCTCCACTTT.

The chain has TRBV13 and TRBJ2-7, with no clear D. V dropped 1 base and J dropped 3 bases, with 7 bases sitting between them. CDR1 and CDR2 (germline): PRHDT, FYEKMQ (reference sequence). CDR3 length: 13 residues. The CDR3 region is CASSLAPNYEQYV. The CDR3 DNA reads TGTGCCAGCAGCTTAGCCCCGAACTACGAGCAGTACGTC.

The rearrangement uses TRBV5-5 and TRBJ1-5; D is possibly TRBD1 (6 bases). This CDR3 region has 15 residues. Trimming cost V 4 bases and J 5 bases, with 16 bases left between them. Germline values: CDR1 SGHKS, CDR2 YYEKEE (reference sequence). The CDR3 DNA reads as TGTGCCAGCAGCCTCCAACAGGGTTGGGATCAGCCCCAGCATTTT. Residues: CASSLQQGWDQPQHF.